The clone carrying this T cell receptor (beta chain) has a handful of counts. The data originate from a study of cytomegalovirus exposure and HLA in healthy donors. This CDR3 spans 13 amino acids. Per the germline V gene, CDR1 is MNHEY and CDR2 is SMNVEV (reference sequence). V lost 3 bases and J 9 bases, leaving 9 bases between the germline ends. The PCR contained 60 Vbeta and 13 Jbeta primers. The method was immunoSEQ multiplex PCR; TCRdb's version includes in-frame clones alone and lacks a portion of them. This table has about 140,000 clones, roughly four fifths appearing once. The chain links TRBV27 to TRBJ1-6, with D maybe TRBD1 (6 bases). This TCR came from a middle-aged woman in good health and CMV-seronegative. The specimen was PBMCs. In DNA, the CDR3 is TGTGCCAGCAGTTTCCGGACAGCTTCACCCCTCCACTTT. This codes for CASSFRTASPLHF.